The 27 T cell receptor beta chains below come from one sample, sequenced in a study of blood T cell repertoires in COVID-19. Profiling relied on immunoSEQ multiplex PCR, and the TCRdb table lists in-frame clones only, not all of them. This repertoire shows about 230,000 clones, roughly 79% found once; its top ten account for around 7.2%. Sequencing was performed on peripheral blood. The receptor set was obtained from a woman over 75 with COVID-19, enrolled during active disease.

This sequence joins TRBV9 and TRBJ2-2; TRBD1 matches 9 bases. CDR1 and CDR2 from the germline V gene are SGDLS and YYNGEE. The CDR3 is 14 amino acids. V was pared by 8 bases and J by 7 bases, with 9 bases of the junction left unmatched. Here the CDR3 DNA reads TGTGCCAGTCCTCCGGGACAGGGAAGCGGGGAGCTGTTTTTT. It codes for CASPPGQGSGELFF.

The gene calls are TRBV21-1 and TRBJ1-2; the D call in the table, TRBD1, was not verified against the DNA. TRBV21-1 is listed as a pseudogene. This CDR3 contains 14 residues. The CDR3 spells CASSKDDKNYGYTF. In nucleotides, the CDR3 is TGTGCCAGCAGCAAAGATGACAAGAACTATGGCTACACCTTC.

CDR3 residues: CASSPDSFNQPQHF. The CDR3 DNA reads TGCGCCAGCAGCCCCGACAGCTTTAATCAGCCCCAGCATTTT. The chain carries TRBV5-1 and TRBJ1-5, with D possibly matching TRBD1 (5 bases). CDR3 size: 14 residues. Trimming took off 4 bases at V and 4 bases at J, with 12 bases between the two ends. CDR1 and CDR2 from the germline V gene are SGHRS and YFSETQ. Full variable domain (remainder filled in from reference TRBV5-1 and TRBJ1-5): KAGVTQTPRYLIKTRGQQVTLSCSPISGHRSVSWYQQTPGQGLQFLFEYFSETQRNKGNFPGRFSGRQFSNSRSEMNVSTLELGDSALYLCASSPDSFNQPQHFGDGTRLSIL.

The J gene is TRBJ2-7, the V gene TRBV24-1; possibly TRBD2 for D (7 bases). This CDR3 is built from 14 residues. Trimming took 4 bases from V and 5 from J, leaving 14 bases between them. Germline V gives CDR1 KGHDR, CDR2 SFDVKD. CDR3 nucleotide sequence: TGTGCCACCAGTGACCCTGCGGGGGCGCACGAGCAGTACTTC. Protein: CATSDPAGAHEQYF.

This rearrangement joins TRBV7-9 to TRBJ2-7; 9 nucleotides line up with TRBD1. This CDR3 is 15 amino acids long. Germline loops: CDR1 SEHNR, CDR2 FQNEAQ (reference sequence). Unmatched junction bases numbered 9, after V lost 5 bases and J lost 4 bases. The CDR3 DNA follows: TGTGCCAGCAGCCCTCCGGTGGACAGGGGATACGAGCAGTACTTC. This sequence encodes CASSPPVDRGYEQYF.

The V and J genes are TRBV3-1 (or the pseudogene TRBV3-2) and TRBJ1-5; maybe TRBD1 (5 bases). The CDR3 spans 19 residues. Looked up from germline, CDR1 is LGHDT and CDR2 is YNNKEL (reference sequence). Trimming stripped 2 bases from V and 2 bases from J, with 22 bases between. CDR3 amino acids: CASSQTSGGHRSGNQPQHF. In DNA form, the CDR3 reads TGTGCCAGCAGCCAAACTTCAGGTGGACACCGTTCCGGCAATCAGCCCCAGCATTTT.

V gene TRBV6-5 combines with J gene TRBJ1-6; no firm D call. The CDR3 totals 15 residues. CDR1 is MNHEY and CDR2 is SVGAGI in the germline V gene. V dropped 8 bases and J dropped 4 bases, with 15 bases sitting between them. The CDR3 DNA sequence: TGTGCCAGCCGAGTCTGGGCGGGTTATAATTCACCCCTCCACTTT. Protein sequence: CASRVWAGYNSPLHF.

The chain is built from TRBV19 and TRBJ2-1; 9 nucleotides match TRBD2. CDR3 length equals 15 residues. Trimming took 5 bases from V and 8 from J; bases not matched to a gene: 10. Per germline, CDR1 LNHDA and CDR2 SQIVND (reference sequence). The CDR3 sequence: CASSSLAGGKYEQFF. CDR3 DNA: TGTGCCAGTAGTTCTCTTGCGGGGGGGAAGTATGAGCAGTTCTTC.

The V gene is TRBV5-4, the J gene TRBJ1-1, with 8 bases identical to TRBD1. J was trimmed by 4 bases and V by 2 bases; bases with no gene match: 4. From germline, CDR1 is SGHNT and CDR2 YYREEE (reference sequence). The CDR3 runs 14 residues. In DNA, the CDR3 is TGTGCCAGCAGCTTTAGGACAGGGAGCACTGAAGCTTTCTTT. Protein: CASSFRTGSTEAFF.

The chain combines TRBV7-2 with TRBJ1-5, with a weak D call TRBD1 (5 bases). CDR1 is SGHTA, CDR2 FQGNSA, per germline. V lost 3 bases, J lost 0 bases, and 9 bases lay in between. The CDR3 loop spans 15 amino acids. The CDR3 loop reads CASSLEGHSNQPQHF. Here the CDR3 DNA reads TGTGCCAGCAGCTTGGAAGGACATAGCAATCAGCCCCAGCATTTT.

V is TRBV6-6 and J is TRBJ1-5; the D gene is possibly TRBD1 (6 bases). The ends were cut back, 2 bases at V and 3 bases at J, with 8 bases in the middle. CDR3 size: 14 residues. Germline CDR1 MNHNY, CDR2 SVGAGI (reference sequence). CDR3 nucleotides: TGTGCCAGCAGTTACGACAGGTACAATCAGCCCCAGCATTTT. The encoded protein is CASSYDRYNQPQHF.

The chain links TRBV7-9 to TRBJ1-2, with D tentatively TRBD1 (6 bases). Germline lookup yields CDR1 SEHNR and CDR2 FQNEAQ (reference sequence). This CDR3 has 15 residues. Trimming left V 2 bases short and J 8 bases short, with 18 bases between. This chain's CDR3 is CASSLSRQGIDGYTF. In nucleotides, the CDR3 is TGTGCCAGCAGCTTAAGTCGGCAGGGGATAGACGGCTACACCTTC.

This clone has a single count. V is TRBV13 and J is TRBJ2-1; TRBD2 matches 10 bases. In germline, CDR1 is PRHDT, CDR2 FYEKMQ (reference sequence). The CDR3 is made up of 17 amino acids. V shed 0 bases, J shed 6 bases, and the junction held 8 bases outside the gene matches. The CDR3 is CASSLGISGRPANEQFF. CDR3 bases: TGTGCCAGCAGCTTAGGGATTAGCGGGAGGCCCGCCAATGAGCAGTTCTTC. Using reference TRBV13 and TRBJ2-1 for the parts outside the CDR3, the full variable domain is AAGVIQSPRHLIKEKRETATLKCYPIPRHDTVYWYQQGPGQDPQFLISFYEKMQSDKGSIPDRFSAQQFSDYHSELNMSSLELGDSALYFCASSLGISGRPANEQFFGPGTRLTVL.

The chain joins TRBV18 to TRBJ1-5; D not certain. Germline lookup yields CDR1 KGHSH and CDR2 LQKENI. This CDR3 is 13 amino acids long. With 6 bases removed from V and 5 bases from J, the gap between germline ends came to 11 bases. The CDR3 spells CASSPAADQPQHF. The CDR3 DNA sequence: TGTGCCAGCTCCCCCGCGGCCGATCAGCCCCAGCATTTT.

The V call is TRBV5-8, the J call TRBJ2-7, with 8 positions matching TRBD2. This CDR3 comprises 16 residues. V lost 3 bases, J lost 6 bases, and 14 bases stayed unmatched. The germline V gene encodes CDR1 SGHTS and CDR2 YDEGEE. CDR3 coding DNA: TGTGCCAGCAGCTATACCAGCGGGAGCATGTATGGCGAGCAGTACTTC. Translated, it gives CASSYTSGSMYGEQYF.

As DNA, the CDR3 is TGCAGTGCTAGTCGGCAGTCTAGATCCTACGAGCAGTACTTC. As protein: CSASRQSRSYEQYF. The rearrangement links TRBV20-1 to TRBJ2-7; D remains ambiguous. CDR1 and CDR2 from the germline V gene are DFQATT and SNEGSKA (reference sequence). V was cut by 3 bases and J by 1 base, with 13 bases left in between. The CDR3 has 14 amino acids.

This clone was seen only once. The CDR3 nucleotides read TGTGCCAGCAGTTTTCCGGGGAGTGGAAACACCATATATTTT. It encodes CASSFPGSGNTIYF. The chain combines TRBV28 with TRBJ1-3; D is ambiguous. Per germline, CDR1 MDHEN and CDR2 SYDVKM. Trimming shortened V by 3 bases and J by 3 bases, and 9 bases separated the two germline ends. This CDR3 contains 14 residues.

This clone came up once. This chain's CDR3 is CSAYRDLMNTEAFF. CDR3 DNA: TGCAGCGCATACAGGGACCTGATGAACACTGAAGCTTTCTTT. The V call is TRBV29-1, the J call TRBJ1-1, with a possible D match to TRBD1 (6 bases). V lost 7 bases and J 0 bases, leaving 15 bases between the germline ends. CDR1 is SQVTM and CDR2 is ANQGSEA in the germline V gene. This CDR3 region has 14 residues.

Note on this clone: At one end the junction does not follow the germline gene, possibly because of a read error. The J gene is TRBJ2-3, the V gene TRBV20-1; tentatively, D is TRBD2 (5 bases). The germline gives CDR1 DFQATT, CDR2 SNEGSKA (reference sequence). This CDR3 region has 11 residues. CDR3 region: CSATSRDTQYF. For the CDR3, the DNA is TGCAGTGCTACTAGCAGAGATACGCAGTATTTT.

The genes are TRBV27 and TRBJ1-4; no firm D call. There are 15 residues in the CDR3. Trimming left V 0 bases short and J 7 bases short, with 12 bases between. The germline V gene has CDR1 MNHEY and CDR2 SMNVEV (reference sequence). CDR3: CASSLSILYPEKLFF. Here the CDR3 DNA reads TGTGCCAGCAGTTTATCGATCCTCTACCCTGAAAAACTGTTTTTT. The entire variable domain, with the rest obtained from reference TRBV27 and TRBJ1-4, is as follows: EAQVTQNPRYLITVTGKKLTVTCSQNMNHEYMSWYRQDPGLGLRQIYYSMNVEVTDKGDVPEGYKVSRKEKRNFPLILESPSPNQTSLYFCASSLSILYPEKLFFGSGTQLSVL.

The sample holds one count of this clone. The rearrangement joins TRBV6-5 to TRBJ1-1; D gene ambiguous. Trimming left V 6 bases short and J 6 bases short, with 14 bases between. The CDR3 runs 13 residues. The germline V gene has CDR1 MNHEY and CDR2 SVGAGI. The CDR3 DNA reads TGTGCCAGCAGCGTGGGGAGGGTAGCTGAAGCTTTCTTT. Its translation: CASSVGRVAEAFF.

This clone was seen a handful of times. V is TRBV2 and J is TRBJ1-1, with D tentatively TRBD1 (5 bases). Germline CDR1 SNHLY, CDR2 FYNNEI. There are 14 residues in the CDR3. V was clipped by 7 bases and J by 8 bases, with 20 bases between them. The CDR3: CASTGDITSQEAFF. The DNA of the CDR3 is TGTGCCAGCACGGGGGATATCACATCCCAAGAAGCTTTCTTT.

The rearrangement links TRBV11-2 to TRBJ1-3; D remains unclear. Germline CDR1 SGHAT, CDR2 FQNNGV. The V end was cut by 7 bases, the J end by 4 bases, with 11 bases between. This CDR3 is built from 13 residues. CDR3 loop: CASTLNVGNTIYF. Written as DNA, the CDR3 is TGTGCCAGCACCCTTAATGTGGGAAACACCATATATTTT.

The chain uses TRBV29-1 and TRBJ2-7, with 11 positions matching TRBD2. This CDR3 region has 12 residues. In germline, CDR1 is SQVTM, CDR2 ANQGSEA. The V gene end was trimmed by 8 bases and the J gene end by 7 bases; junction bases not matched to a gene: 7. CDR3 DNA sequence: TGCAGCTTCATAGCGGGAGGGCGGGAGCAGTACTTC. Protein: CSFIAGGREQYF.

V usage is TRBV4-2 and J usage is TRBJ1-5; 10 bases line up with TRBD1. The CDR3 covers 15 residues. After removal of 2 bases from V and 5 bases from J, the junction contained 3 bases not matched to a gene. Germline CDR1 reads LGHNA; CDR2 reads YNFKEQ. As DNA, the CDR3 is TGTGCCAGCAGCCAAAGGGACAGGGGTGATCAGCCCCAGCATTTT. This translates into CASSQRDRGDQPQHF.

The genes are TRBV4-2 and TRBJ1-2, with 7 bases that match TRBD1. V lost 1 base and J lost 4; bases outside the gene matches: 6. CDR1 LGHNA and CDR2 YNFKEQ come from the germline V gene. The CDR3 has 15 residues. CDR3 protein: CASSQAGQSLYGYTF. The CDR3 DNA sequence: TGTGCCAGCAGCCAAGCGGGACAGTCACTCTATGGCTACACCTTC.

The gene calls are TRBV7-8 and TRBJ1-1; D gene unclear. Per germline, CDR1 SGHVS and CDR2 FQNEAQ. The ends were cut back, 1 base at V and 1 base at J, with 7 bases in the middle. The CDR3 extends over 14 amino acids. In DNA form, the CDR3 reads TGTGCCAGCAGCTTAGAATTTAAGAACACTGAAGCTTTCTTT. Protein product: CASSLEFKNTEAFF.